This entry lists 19 T cell receptor beta chains sequenced from one sample in a study of shared clonotypes between healthy human individuals. The naive CD8 subset, CD45RO-negative cells positively selected for CCR7, excluded terminally differentiated effector memory CD45RA+ cells. Measured with immunoSEQ multiplex PCR; TCRdb has only the in-frame clones, and not every one. Of around 1.9 million clones detected, roughly 93% appear once; the ten largest clones hold under 2%. What was sequenced was naive CD8+ T cells from PBMCs. The receptors stem from a man aged 18 to 30 in good health. Some clones in this sample may be carry-over from other donors' samples.

This clone was detected once. The genes are TRBV9 and TRBJ1-2; 9 bases map to TRBD1. There are 15 residues in the CDR3. J lost 0 bases, V lost 0 bases, and 0 bases had no gene match. In germline, CDR1 is SGDLS, CDR2 YYNGEE. The CDR3 sequence is CASSVGDRANYGYTF. Written as DNA, the CDR3 is TGTGCCAGCAGCGTAGGGGACAGGGCTAACTATGGCTACACCTTC.

To note about this clone: Other DNA sequences of this sample code for an identical CDR3. The J gene is TRBJ1-1, the V gene TRBV14; TRBD1 is a possible D gene (5 bases). CDR3 length: 13 amino acids. With 5 bases removed from V and 1 base from J, the gap between germline ends came to 8 bases. Germline-derived CDR1 and CDR2 are SGHDN and FVKESK. For the CDR3, the DNA is TGTGCCAGCAGCAGGGGCAGGAACACTGAAGCTTTCTTT. Translated, it gives CASSRGRNTEAFF.

The V and J genes are TRBV14 and TRBJ2-7; no definite D call. CDR1 and CDR2 (germline): SGHDN, FVKESK. Trimming took off 1 base at V and 6 bases at J, with 16 bases between the two ends. The CDR3 runs 15 residues. The CDR3 loop reads CASSQAPVHLAEQYF. CDR3 DNA sequence: TGTGCCAGCAGCCAAGCCCCAGTGCACTTGGCCGAGCAGTACTTC.

The chain uses TRBV28 and TRBJ1-2, with D possibly matching TRBD1 (6 bases). Deletions cut 3 bases from V and 7 bases from J, with 12 bases between. Looked up from germline, CDR1 is MDHEN and CDR2 is SYDVKM. The CDR3 runs 13 residues. The CDR3 region is CASSLHRASGYTF. As DNA, the CDR3 is TGTGCCAGCAGTTTGCACAGGGCCTCTGGCTACACCTTC.

This clone was detected once. This chain links TRBV14 with TRBJ1-2, with D uncertain. Germline lookup yields CDR1 SGHDN and CDR2 FVKESK. Trimming left V 4 bases short and J 3 bases short, with 9 bases between. This CDR3 contains 13 residues. CDR3 sequence reads: CASSPNWDYGYTF. The CDR3 DNA sequence: TGTGCCAGCAGCCCCAACTGGGACTATGGCTACACCTTC.

V and J are TRBV13 and TRBJ2-1, with 12 bases that match TRBD2. The CDR3 is 15 amino acids. V dropped 5 bases and J dropped 6; count of bases not matched to a gene: 5. From germline, CDR1 is PRHDT and CDR2 FYEKMQ (reference sequence). The CDR3 DNA sequence: TGTGCCAGCAGCCCGACTAGCGGGGGAGGCAATGAGCAGTTCTTC. Residues: CASSPTSGGGNEQFF. Full variable domain (rest looked up from reference TRBV13 and TRBJ2-1): AAGVIQSPRHLIKEKRETATLKCYPIPRHDTVYWYQQGPGQDPQFLISFYEKMQSDKGSIPDRFSAQQFSDYHSELNMSSLELGDSALYFCASSPTSGGGNEQFFGPGTRLTVL.

V usage is TRBV28 and J usage is TRBJ1-2; TRBD1 matches at 9 bases. The CDR3 runs to 15 residues. Per germline, CDR1 MDHEN and CDR2 SYDVKM. With 6 bases clipped from V and 2 bases from J, the junction kept 7 bases outside the gene matches. CDR3 DNA: TGTGCCAGCAGAGATTACAGGGGGCTAAACTATGGCTACACCTTC. This gives the protein CASRDYRGLNYGYTF.

This chain links TRBV7-8 with TRBJ2-6; tentatively, D is TRBD1 or TRBD2 (6 bases each). The germline V gene encodes CDR1 SGHVS and CDR2 FQNEAQ. This CDR3 spans 21 amino acids. V was clipped by 5 bases and J by 0 bases, with 26 bases between them. CDR3 region: CASSPRQAGLVSRSGANVLTF. In DNA form, the CDR3 reads TGTGCCAGCAGCCCGAGACAGGCGGGGTTGGTGTCACGCTCTGGGGCCAACGTCCTGACTTTC. Using reference TRBV7-8 and TRBJ2-6 for the parts outside the CDR3, the full variable domain is GAGVSQSPRYKVAKRGQDVALRCDPISGHVSLFWYQQALGQGPEFLTYFQNEAQLDKSGLPSDRFFAERPEGSVSTLKIQRTQQEDSAVYLCASSPRQAGLVSRSGANVLTFGAGSRLTVL.

This chain links TRBV10-3 with TRBJ2-7; 9 bases are a match to TRBD1. The CDR3 is made up of 15 amino acids. Germline V gene lookup returns CDR1 ENHRY and CDR2 SYGVKD. Losses at the gene ends were 6 bases for V and 3 bases for J; bases not matched to a gene: 9. The CDR3 sequence is CAISKTGGLIYEQYF. As DNA, the CDR3 is TGTGCCATCAGCAAGACAGGGGGTTTAATCTACGAGCAGTACTTC.

The chain recombines TRBV2 with TRBJ2-7, with 10 bases that match TRBD2. Germline V gives CDR1 SNHLY, CDR2 FYNNEI. V lost 5 bases, J lost 3 bases, and 4 bases stayed unmatched. This CDR3 contains 14 residues. The CDR3 protein is CASSSSGSYYEQYF. CDR3 nucleotides: TGTGCCAGCAGTTCTAGCGGGAGTTACTACGAGCAGTACTTC.

V is TRBV11-2 and J is TRBJ2-2, with TRBD1 matching over 10 bases. Trimming cost V 4 bases and J 7 bases; bases outside gene matches: 12. The CDR3 loop spans 17 amino acids. Germline lookup yields CDR1 SGHAT and CDR2 FQNNGV. CDR3 sequence: CASSYFSGQGIYGELFF. CDR3 DNA: TGTGCCAGCAGCTATTTTTCGGGACAGGGGATTTACGGGGAGCTGTTTTTT.

The V and J genes are TRBV7-9 and TRBJ2-7; D is ambiguous. The CDR3 is 14 amino acids. Germline V CDR1 and CDR2: SEHNR, FQNEAQ (reference sequence). Deletions cut 8 bases from V and 5 bases from J, with 19 bases between. The CDR3: CASGPSPNHHEQYF. The DNA of the CDR3 is TGTGCCAGCGGCCCAAGCCCCAACCACCACGAGCAGTACTTC.

This clone has a single count. The chain recombines TRBV6-5 with TRBJ1-1, with a possible D match to TRBD1 (5 bases). CDR1 and CDR2 from the germline V gene are MNHEY and SVGAGI. The CDR3 is 12 residues long. Deletions cut 7 bases from V and 7 bases from J, with 13 bases between. Here the CDR3 DNA reads TGTGCCAGCACCAACGCAGGGTTTGAAGCTTTCTTT. Encoded protein: CASTNAGFEAFF.

The rearrangement joins TRBV2 to TRBJ2-5; D perhaps matches TRBD2 (6 bases). The CDR3 is 13 amino acids. Trimming took off 8 bases at V and 7 bases at J, with 17 bases between the two ends. Germline CDR1 SNHLY, CDR2 FYNNEI. CDR3 nucleotide sequence: TGTGCCAGCCCGGGTCCGGTGGAGGGGACCCAGTACTTC. Residues: CASPGPVEGTQYF.

The CDR3 sequence: CASSLTSGHTGELFF. DNA for the CDR3: TGTGCCAGCAGCTTAACTAGCGGGCACACCGGGGAGCTGTTTTTT. V gene TRBV7-8 combines with J gene TRBJ2-2; 9 nucleotides match TRBD2. The germline V gene encodes CDR1 SGHVS and CDR2 FQNEAQ. V shed 2 bases and J 3 bases; nucleotides not matched to a gene: 1. The CDR3 has 15 amino acids.

The chain recombines TRBV11-2 with TRBJ2-3; D not certain. Germline V gives CDR1 SGHAT, CDR2 FQNNGV. The CDR3 sequence is 16 residues long. V lost 5 bases, J lost 3 bases, and 18 bases lay in between. DNA for the CDR3: TGTGCCAGCAGCATGGCCGGTCGCCTGAGGACAGATACGCAGTATTTT. Protein sequence: CASSMAGRLRTDTQYF.

V is TRBV6-6 and J is TRBJ1-3, with 7 bases aligning to TRBD1. V trimming: 3 bases; J trimming: 4 bases; junction bases outside the gene matches: 3. This CDR3 spans 14 amino acids. The germline CDR1 and CDR2 sequences are MNHNY and SVGAGI (reference sequence). CDR3 DNA: TGTGCCAGCAGTTATCTACAGGGGGGAAACACCATATATTTT. Its translation is CASSYLQGGNTIYF.

The gene calls are TRBV29-1 and TRBJ1-3; no clear D gene. Germline loops: CDR1 SQVTM, CDR2 ANQGSEA. The length of the CDR3 is 13 residues. V gave up 8 bases and J gave up 4 bases, with 15 bases separating them. Here the CDR3 DNA reads TGCAGCTGCTGGTGGGAGTCAGGAAACACCATATATTTT. It is translated as CSCWWESGNTIYF.

This sequence joins TRBV29-1 and TRBJ2-7; a weak D match, TRBD1 (5 bases). Deletions cut 5 bases from V and 6 bases from J, with 11 bases between. The CDR3 runs to 11 residues. Germline V gene data show CDR1 as SQVTM and CDR2 as ANQGSEA. DNA of the CDR3: TGCAGCGTTTCGCTAGACAGCGAGCAGTACTTC. Protein: CSVSLDSEQYF.